This T cell receptor (beta chain) was profiled in a study of T cell responses to AZD1222 COVID-19 vaccine. The V end was cut by 3 bases, the J end by 4 bases, with 13 bases between. In germline, CDR1 is LNHDA, CDR2 SQIVND (reference sequence). CDR3 size: 15 residues. The repertoire was sequenced with immunoSEQ multiplex PCR; TCRdb's copy has only in-frame clones and lacks some. The table includes about 42,000 clones, approximately 88% detected once. Whole-study results and caveats: Females outnumbered males among donors, who were mostly white British; clonal diversity was possibly underestimated. There were repertoire samples only from the period after the peak T cell response. Spike-specific TCR breadth and depth grew following two AZD1222 doses.

Worth noting for this clone: Its cognate antigen is unknown.

This TCR derives from an adult who received the AZD1222 COVID-19 vaccine. V is TRBV19 and J is TRBJ2-1, with D tentatively TRBD2 (6 bases). Sequences were derived from peripheral blood, sampled 28 days after the second AZD1222 dose. The CDR3 region is CASSMKRGYYNEQFF. The DNA of the CDR3 is TGTGCCAGTAGTATGAAACGGGGGTATTACAATGAGCAGTTCTTC.